Reported below is one T cell receptor beta chain. What it binds is not known. The CDR3 extends over 13 amino acids. Trimming shortened V by 5 bases and J by 8 bases, and 10 bases separated the two germline ends. Germline CDR1 reads MNHNS; CDR2 reads SASEGT. The sample comes from a study of cytomegalovirus exposure and HLA in healthy donors. The PCR employed 60 Vbeta primers together with 13 Jbeta primers. TCRdb keeps only in-frame clones here, not all; method: immunoSEQ multiplex PCR. The table lists about 77,000 clones. The donors, nominally healthy at sampling, likely had unrecorded immune exposures. Study-wide results and limits: Most TCRs appeared rarely, but some public TCRs recurred in many donors. Near-uniform donor sequencing depth was presumed by presence/absence analyses. Listed as cytomegalovirus-associated were 150 or so TCR beta chains.

Source material: PBMCs. The source is a man between 50 and 59 years old in good health and CMV-seropositive. The genes are TRBV6-1 and TRBJ1-6; the D gene is possibly TRBD1 (6 bases). The CDR3 region is CASSTGYYSPLHF. Written as DNA, the CDR3 is TGTGCCAGCAGTACAGGGTACTATTCACCCCTCCACTTT.